This TCR beta chain was found in a study of blood T cell repertoires in COVID-19. Study in general: The United States, Italy and Spain were the sources of the acute and convalescent COVID-19 samples. T cells, B-cell-depleted T cells, or PBMCs supplied cDNA or gDNA.

Source study methods: For nucleated cells, counts were estimated from reference gene primer amplification. TCRdb keeps only in-frame clones here, not all; method: immunoSEQ multiplex PCR. The V and J calls and clone size are taken from that table; D and trimming were inferred from the DNA. Among roughly 79,000 clones listed, over 80% were seen once. CDR1 and CDR2 (germline): SEHNR, FQNEAQ (reference sequence). The CDR3 runs to 14 residues. Trimming pared 3 bases from V and 5 bases from J, leaving 11 bases between. The chain recombines TRBV7-9 with TRBJ1-3; D gene uncertain. Sequencing used peripheral blood. The TCR comes from a woman between 50 and 59 years old with acute or convalescent COVID-19. Here the CDR3 reads CASSLSGKRNTIYF. Here the CDR3 DNA reads TGTGCCAGCAGCTTGTCGGGGAAGAGAAACACCATATATTTT.